This is a list of T cell receptor beta chains from one sample in a study of cytotoxic CD8 clonotypes in ibrutinib-treated CLL. The assay was immunoSEQ multiplex PCR, and TCRdb's table has in-frame clones only and misses some. The profile covers about 84,000 clones, with approximately 86% appearing a single time and 5.4% taken by the ten largest. Sequenced material: PBMCs, taken before ibrutinib treatment. These receptors were collected from a human donor with chronic lymphocytic leukemia. CDR3s leave out the opening cysteine and the closing phenylalanine or tryptophan. Fields, in order: J gene, V gene, CDR3 protein.

TRBJ2-4	TRBV11-2	ASSAPTRNIQY
TRBJ1-5	TRBV18	ASSLTNPGQGYSNQPQH
TRBJ2-2	TRBV7-9	ASSLMNTGELF
TRBJ1-2	TRBV15	ATSRDPPGARGYT
TRBJ2-7	TRBV5-8	ASSYEQY
TRBJ2-7	TRBV14	ASSQGGRIAEQY
TRBJ1-2	TRBV27	ASSSQGFYYGYT
TRBJ2-1	TRBV19	ASRAPGQYYNEQF
TRBJ2-7	TRBV11-1	ASSLGYGYEQY
TRBJ1-1	TRBV5-1	ASSFGDHTEAF
TRBJ1-5	TRBV6-6	ASTIWSNQPQH
TRBJ2-1	TRBV11-3	ASIPSGSGSSYNEQF
TRBJ2-7	TRBV19	ASSIVGGANEQY
TRBJ2-6	TRBV6-1	ASSETSSGANVLT
TRBJ1-1	TRBV7-2	ASSLRWYTEAF
TRBJ1-1	TRBV6-5	ASSPTGGRQPEAF
TRBJ2-7	TRBV7-8	ASSLVSGGEYEQY
TRBJ1-1	TRBV9	ASSGDSLNTEAF
TRBJ2-7	TRBV5-1	ASSLVSADSNEQY
TRBJ2-1	TRBV4-2	ASSRTSGSNEQF
TRBJ2-6	TRBV5-6	ASRSTNSGANVLT
TRBJ2-7	TRBV5-4	ASSLYTTYEQY
TRBJ1-5	TRBV15	ATSRARDSNQPQH
TRBJ1-2	TRBV7-9	ASSFTGDGYT
TRBJ1-1	TRBV11-2	ASSLSTGVAF
TRBJ2-1	TRBV5-1	ASSLVRQGNNEQF
TRBJ2-7	TRBV27	ASSLVGGRSYEQY
TRBJ2-7	TRBV18	ASSPGRTGREQY
TRBJ2-1	TRBV7-9	ASSLADEQF
TRBJ1-2	TRBV7-9	ASSLGRLGYT
TRBJ2-5	TRBV6-5	ASSSGYQETQY
TRBJ1-4	TRBV27	ASSLSDGGKLF
TRBJ2-5	TRBV5-1	ASSPSSSETQY
TRBJ1-1	TRBV30	AWSQTALTEAF
TRBJ1-4	TRBV4-1	ASSQRSTVGEEKLF
TRBJ2-1	TRBV14	ASSQLGGPSSYNEQF
TRBJ2-3	TRBV5-1	ASSLGLADLLSTDTQY
TRBJ1-2	TRBV30	AWSVSGATGGYT
TRBJ2-1	TRBV2	ASMLREGGNEQF
TRBJ1-5	TRBV29-1	SVVGQGANQPQH
TRBJ2-5	TRBV4-3	ASSQVPGAGETQY